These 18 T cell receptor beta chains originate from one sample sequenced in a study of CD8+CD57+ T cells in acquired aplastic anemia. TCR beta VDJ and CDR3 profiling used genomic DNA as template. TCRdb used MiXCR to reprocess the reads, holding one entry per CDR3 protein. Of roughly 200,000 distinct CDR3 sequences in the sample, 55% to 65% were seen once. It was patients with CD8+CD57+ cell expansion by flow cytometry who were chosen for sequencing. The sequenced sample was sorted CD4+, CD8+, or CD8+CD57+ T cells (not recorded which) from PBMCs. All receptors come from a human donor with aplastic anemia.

The CDR3 here is CASSAVDFRGRTEAFF. The CDR3 region has the DNA TGTGCCAGTAGTGCGGTCGATTTCAGGGGGAGGACTGAAGCTTTCTTT. The chain joins TRBV19 to TRBJ1-1; TRBD1 matches at 7 bases. Per the germline V gene, CDR1 is LNHDA and CDR2 is SQIVND (reference sequence). J was trimmed by 5 bases and V by 5 bases; bases with no gene match: 14. This CDR3 is built from 16 residues. The whole variable domain, remainder taken from reference TRBV19 and TRBJ1-1, is DGGITQSPKYLFRKEGQNVTLSCEQNLNHDAMYWYRQDPGQGLRLIYYSQIVNDFQKGDIAEGYSVSREKKESFPLTVTSAQKNPTAFYLCASSAVDFRGRTEAFFGQGTRLTVV.

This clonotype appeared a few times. The CDR3 spells CASSLTGTDNSPLHF. DNA for the CDR3: TGTGCCAGTAGTCTAACCGGGACAGATAATTCACCCCTCCACTTT. The chain couples TRBV19 to TRBJ1-6, with 7 positions matching TRBD1. Germline-derived CDR1 and CDR2 are LNHDA and SQIVND (reference sequence). With V trimmed by 5 bases and J by 5 bases, 6 bases remained unmatched. The CDR3 has 15 residues.

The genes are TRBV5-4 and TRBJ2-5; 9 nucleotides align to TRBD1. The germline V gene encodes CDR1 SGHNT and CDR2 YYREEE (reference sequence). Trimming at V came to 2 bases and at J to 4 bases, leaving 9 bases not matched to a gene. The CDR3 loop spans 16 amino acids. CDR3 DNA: TGTGCCAGCAGCTTAGGCCAGGACAGGGGTGGAGAGACCCAGTACTTC. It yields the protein CASSLGQDRGGETQYF.

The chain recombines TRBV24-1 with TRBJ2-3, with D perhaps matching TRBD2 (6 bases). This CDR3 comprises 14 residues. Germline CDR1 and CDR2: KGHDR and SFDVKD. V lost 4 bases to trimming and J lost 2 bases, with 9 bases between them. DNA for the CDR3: TGTGCCACCAGTGAGGAGGGCTCCACAGATACGCAGTATTTT. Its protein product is CATSEEGSTDTQYF.

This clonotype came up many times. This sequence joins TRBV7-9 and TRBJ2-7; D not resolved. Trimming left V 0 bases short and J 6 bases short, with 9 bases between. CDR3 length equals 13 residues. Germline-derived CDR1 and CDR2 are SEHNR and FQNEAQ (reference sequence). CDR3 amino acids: CASSLAAPAEQYF. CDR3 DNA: TGTGCCAGCAGCTTAGCTGCGCCAGCCGAGCAGTACTTC.

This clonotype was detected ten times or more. The CDR3 bases are TGTGCCAGCAGCAACCAGCACAATGAGCAGTTCTTC. This sequence encodes CASSNQHNEQFF. The chain couples TRBV14 to TRBJ2-1; D is undetermined. Germline CDR1 and CDR2: SGHDN and FVKESK. This CDR3 region has 12 residues. Trimming left V 5 bases short and J 5 bases short, with 7 bases between.

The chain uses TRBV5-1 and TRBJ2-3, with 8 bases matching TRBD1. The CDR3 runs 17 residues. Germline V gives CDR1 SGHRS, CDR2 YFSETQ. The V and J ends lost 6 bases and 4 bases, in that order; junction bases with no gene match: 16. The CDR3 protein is CASTQAPTGGLPDTQYF. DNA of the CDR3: TGCGCCAGCACCCAGGCCCCCACAGGGGGACTCCCAGATACGCAGTATTTT. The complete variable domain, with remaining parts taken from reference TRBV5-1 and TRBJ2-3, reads KAGVTQTPRYLIKTRGQQVTLSCSPISGHRSVSWYQQTPGQGLQFLFEYFSETQRNKGNFPGRFSGRQFSNSRSEMNVSTLELGDSALYLCASTQAPTGGLPDTQYFGPGTRLTVL.

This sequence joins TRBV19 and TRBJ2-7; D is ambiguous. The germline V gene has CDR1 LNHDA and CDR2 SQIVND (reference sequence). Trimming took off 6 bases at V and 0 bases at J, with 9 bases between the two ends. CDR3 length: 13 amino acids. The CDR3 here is CASRNSRSYEQYF. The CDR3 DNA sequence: TGTGCCAGTAGAAACAGCCGCTCCTACGAGCAGTACTTC.

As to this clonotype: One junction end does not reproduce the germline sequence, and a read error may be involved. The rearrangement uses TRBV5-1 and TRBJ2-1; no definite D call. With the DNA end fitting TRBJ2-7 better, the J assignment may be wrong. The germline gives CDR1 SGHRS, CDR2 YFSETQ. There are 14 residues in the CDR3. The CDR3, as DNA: TGTGCCAGCAGCAAAGGAGAGAGCTCCTACGAGCAGTACTTC. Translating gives CASSKGESSYEQYF.

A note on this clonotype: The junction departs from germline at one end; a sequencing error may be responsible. Here the CDR3 reads CTSGDRGSTETQYF. CDR3 nucleotides: TGTACCAGCGGGGACAGGGGGTCGACAGAGACCCAGTACTTT. This chain links TRBV25-1 with TRBJ2-5, with TRBD1 matching over 11 bases. This CDR3 region has 14 residues. Germline values: CDR1 MGHDK, CDR2 SYGVNS.

The CDR3 DNA sequence: TGCAGTGCTAGGCACTTCTTCGGCACAGATACGCAGTATTTT. As protein: CSARHFFGTDTQYF. The chain links TRBV20-1 to TRBJ2-3; no clear D. The CDR3 contains 14 residues. V gave up 3 bases and J gave up 1 base, with 11 bases separating them. Germline V gene lookup returns CDR1 DFQATT and CDR2 SNEGSKA (reference sequence).

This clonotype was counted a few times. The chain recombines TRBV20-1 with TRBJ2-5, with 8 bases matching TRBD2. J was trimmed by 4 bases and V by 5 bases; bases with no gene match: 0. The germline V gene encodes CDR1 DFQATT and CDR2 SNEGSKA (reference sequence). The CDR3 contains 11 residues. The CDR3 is CSALAGETQYF. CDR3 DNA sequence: TGCAGTGCTCTAGCGGGAGAGACCCAGTACTTC.

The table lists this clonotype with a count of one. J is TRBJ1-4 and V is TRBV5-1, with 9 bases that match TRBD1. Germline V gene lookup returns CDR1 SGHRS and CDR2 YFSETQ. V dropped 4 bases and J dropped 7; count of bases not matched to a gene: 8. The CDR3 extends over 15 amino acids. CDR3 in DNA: TGCGCCAGCAGCACCGGGACAGGGATAGGTGAAAAACTGTTTTTT. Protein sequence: CASSTGTGIGEKLFF. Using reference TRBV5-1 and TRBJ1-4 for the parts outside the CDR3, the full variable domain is KAGVTQTPRYLIKTRGQQVTLSCSPISGHRSVSWYQQTPGQGLQFLFEYFSETQRNKGNFPGRFSGRQFSNSRSEMNVSTLELGDSALYLCASSTGTGIGEKLFFGSGTQLSVL.

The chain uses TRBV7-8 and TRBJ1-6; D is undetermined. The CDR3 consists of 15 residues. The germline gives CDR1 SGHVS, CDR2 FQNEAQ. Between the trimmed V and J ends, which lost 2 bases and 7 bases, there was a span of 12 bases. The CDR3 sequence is CASSLFAGENSPLHF. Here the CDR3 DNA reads TGTGCCAGCAGCTTATTTGCCGGGGAGAATTCACCCCTCCACTTT.

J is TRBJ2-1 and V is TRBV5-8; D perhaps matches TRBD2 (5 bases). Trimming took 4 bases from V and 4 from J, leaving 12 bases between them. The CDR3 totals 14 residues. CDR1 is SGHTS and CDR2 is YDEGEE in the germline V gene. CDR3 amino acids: CASSQSGLYNEQFF. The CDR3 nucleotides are TGTGCCAGCAGCCAGTCGGGGTTGTACAATGAGCAGTTCTTC.

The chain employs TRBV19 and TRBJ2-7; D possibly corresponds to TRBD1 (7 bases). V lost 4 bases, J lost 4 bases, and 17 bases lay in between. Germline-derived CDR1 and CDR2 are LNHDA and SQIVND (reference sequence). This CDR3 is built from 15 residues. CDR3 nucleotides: TGTGCCAGTAGTAAGGGGGCGATGCGGGGATACGAGCAGTACTTC. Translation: CASSKGAMRGYEQYF. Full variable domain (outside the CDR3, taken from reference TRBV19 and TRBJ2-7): DGGITQSPKYLFRKEGQNVTLSCEQNLNHDAMYWYRQDPGQGLRLIYYSQIVNDFQKGDIAEGYSVSREKKESFPLTVTSAQKNPTAFYLCASSKGAMRGYEQYFGPGTRLTVT.

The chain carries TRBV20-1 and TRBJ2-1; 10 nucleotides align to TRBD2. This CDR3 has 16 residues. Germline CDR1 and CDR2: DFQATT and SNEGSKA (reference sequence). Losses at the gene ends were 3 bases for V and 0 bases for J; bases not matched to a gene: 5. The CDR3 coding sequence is TGCAGTGCTAGCCCCTTAGCGGGGGGCTCCTACAATGAGCAGTTCTTC. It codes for CSASPLAGGSYNEQFF.

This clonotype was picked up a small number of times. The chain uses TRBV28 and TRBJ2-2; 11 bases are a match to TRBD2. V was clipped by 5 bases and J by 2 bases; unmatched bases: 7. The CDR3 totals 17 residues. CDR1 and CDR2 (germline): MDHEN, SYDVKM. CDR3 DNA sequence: TGTGCCAGCAGTCCGACTAGCGGGGAGATAAACACCGGGGAGCTGTTTTTT. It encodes CASSPTSGEINTGELFF.